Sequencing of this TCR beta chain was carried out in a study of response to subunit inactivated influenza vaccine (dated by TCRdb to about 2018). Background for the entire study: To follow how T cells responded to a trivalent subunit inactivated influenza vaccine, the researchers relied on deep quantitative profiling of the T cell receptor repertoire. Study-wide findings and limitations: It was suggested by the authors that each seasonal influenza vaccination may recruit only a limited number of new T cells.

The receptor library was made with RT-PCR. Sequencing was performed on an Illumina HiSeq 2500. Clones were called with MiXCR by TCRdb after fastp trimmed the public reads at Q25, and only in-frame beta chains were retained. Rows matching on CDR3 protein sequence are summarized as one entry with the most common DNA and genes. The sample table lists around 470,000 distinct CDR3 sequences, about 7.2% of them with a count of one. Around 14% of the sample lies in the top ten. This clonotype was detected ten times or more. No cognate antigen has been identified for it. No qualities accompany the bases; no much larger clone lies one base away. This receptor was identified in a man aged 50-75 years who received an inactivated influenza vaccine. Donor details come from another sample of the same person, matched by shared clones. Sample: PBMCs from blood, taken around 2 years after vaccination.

The bases read TGTGCCAGCAGCGTAGCTGACGGGAGGATGGGAGATACGCAGTATTTT. It specifies CASSVADGRMGDTQYF. This chain is built from TRBV9 and TRBJ2-3, with 7 bases in between that match TRBD2. CDR1 and CDR2 are read off the germline V gene as SGDLS and YYNGEE. Germline trimming amounts to 0 bases on V and 5 bases on J, with 9 as the count of junction bases outside the gene matches. Reading from cysteine to phenylalanine, the CDR3 counts 16 amino acids. The CDR3 DNA has 48 bases and is translated from base 1.